Below, 19 T cell receptor beta chains from the same sample are listed, as sequenced in a study of T cell changes during pregnancy in multiple sclerosis. Repertoires were generated with immunoSEQ multiplex PCR, while TCRdb's copy carries only in-frame clones and drops some. The data show 9,500 to 14,000 clones, 75% to 90% seen once. This specimen was CD8+ T cells from peripheral blood mononuclear cells, taken after pregnancy. All receptors come from a female donor in good health, enrolled as a control in a pregnancy study.

V gene TRBV29-1 combines with J gene TRBJ1-1, with D tentatively TRBD1 (5 bases). The length of the CDR3 is 14 residues. The V end lost 5 bases, the J end lost 1 base, and 14 bases lay between the germline ends. Germline CDR1 and CDR2: SQVTM and ANQGSEA. The CDR3 protein is CSVLARTGNTEAFF. In DNA form, the CDR3 reads TGCAGCGTTCTCGCTCGAACAGGGAACACTGAAGCTTTCTTT.

This clone came up once. The chain employs TRBV6-5 and TRBJ2-1, with D hard to call. Germline CDR1 MNHEY, CDR2 SVGAGI. The CDR3 is 15 residues long. With 0 bases removed from V and 0 bases from J, the gap between germline ends came to 6 bases. This CDR3 reads CASSYSKSSYNEQFF. The CDR3 region has the DNA TGTGCCAGCAGTTACTCTAAGAGCTCCTACAATGAGCAGTTCTTC.

J is TRBJ2-1 and V is TRBV4-3; 14 bases line up with TRBD2. Germline V gene lookup returns CDR1 LGHNA and CDR2 YSLEER. The trim removed 3 bases at V and 5 bases at J, leaving 6 bases unmatched. This CDR3 is built from 17 residues. CDR3 in DNA: TGCGCCAGCAGCCAGCGGACTAGCGGGAGGAATAACAATGAGCAGTTCTTC. Protein: CASSQRTSGRNNNEQFF.

V and J are TRBV2 and TRBJ2-7, with 9 bases matching TRBD2. The CDR3 has 16 amino acids. Per the germline V gene, CDR1 is SNHLY and CDR2 is FYNNEI. With V trimmed by 3 bases and J by 3 bases, 9 bases remained unmatched. CDR3 DNA sequence: TGTGCCAGCAGTGATAGGTCTAGCGGGACAGACTACGAGCAGTACTTC. It translates to CASSDRSSGTDYEQYF. Drawing the rest from reference TRBV2 and TRBJ2-7, the complete variable domain is EPEVTQTPSHQVTQMGQEVILRCVPISNHLYFYWYRQILGQKVEFLVSFYNNEISEKSEIFDDQFSVERPDGSNFTLKIRSTKLEDSAMYFCASSDRSSGTDYEQYFGPGTRLTVT.

V usage is TRBV4-3 and J usage is TRBJ2-1, with TRBD2 matching 11 bases. This CDR3 has 15 residues. Per the germline V gene, CDR1 is LGHNA and CDR2 is YSLEER. V was clipped by 8 bases and J by 0 bases; unmatched bases: 3. This CDR3 reads CASGGTSGSYNEQFF. DNA for the CDR3: TGCGCCAGCGGAGGGACTAGCGGCTCCTACAATGAGCAGTTCTTC.

The chain is built from TRBV5-4 and TRBJ2-7, with 9 positions matching TRBD1. CDR1 is SGHNT, CDR2 YYREEE, per germline (reference sequence). The trim removed 5 bases at V and 6 bases at J, leaving 9 bases unmatched. The CDR3 consists of 14 residues. The CDR3 sequence: CASRWEQGALEQYF. The CDR3, as DNA: TGTGCCAGCAGGTGGGAACAGGGGGCGCTCGAGCAGTACTTC. Drawing the rest from reference TRBV5-4 and TRBJ2-7, the complete variable domain is ETGVTQSPTHLIKTRGQQVTLRCSSQSGHNTVSWYQQALGQGPQFIFQYYREEENGRGNFPPRFSGLQFPNYSSELNVNALELDDSALYLCASRWEQGALEQYFGPGTRLTVT.

The chain carries TRBV5-1 and TRBJ2-3; TRBD1 matches 9 bases. CDR1 SGHRS and CDR2 YFSETQ come from the germline V gene. The CDR3 contains 15 residues. V was clipped by 9 bases and J by 2 bases; unmatched bases: 10. CDR3 region: CATQQGAPSTDTQYF. CDR3 DNA: TGCGCCACCCAACAGGGGGCCCCCTCCACAGATACGCAGTATTTT.

The sample holds a few counts of this clone. V usage is TRBV7-2 and J usage is TRBJ2-7; TRBD2 matches 7 bases. The J segment lost 0 bases and the V segment lost 2 bases, leaving 4 bases of the junction unmatched. CDR1 and CDR2 (germline): SGHTA, FQGNSA. The CDR3 loop spans 15 amino acids. For the CDR3, the DNA is TGTGCCAGCAGCTTATCGGGCGGGAGCTCCTACGAGCAGTACTTC. This gives the protein CASSLSGGSSYEQYF. Together with reference TRBV7-2 and TRBJ2-7, the CDR3 gives the full variable domain: GAGVSQSPSNKVTEKGKDVELRCDPISGHTALYWYRQSLGQGLEFLIYFQGNSAPDKSGLPSDRFSAERTGGSVSTLTIQRTQQEDSAVYLCASSLSGGSSYEQYFGPGTRLTVT.

The chain joins TRBV7-9 to TRBJ1-2, with D possibly matching TRBD1 (5 bases). Trimming took off 3 bases at V and 5 bases at J, with 10 bases between the two ends. The CDR3 is made up of 13 amino acids. From germline, CDR1 is SEHNR and CDR2 FQNEAQ (reference sequence). CDR3 in amino acids: CASSLVQGYGYTF. In DNA form, the CDR3 reads TGTGCCAGCAGCTTGGTGCAGGGATATGGCTACACCTTC.

V usage is TRBV7-9 and J usage is TRBJ2-3; D is possibly TRBD1 (7 bases). The CDR3 loop spans 16 amino acids. From germline, CDR1 is SEHNR and CDR2 FQNEAQ (reference sequence). Deletions cut 5 bases from V and 1 base from J, with 16 bases between. The CDR3 DNA reads as TGTGCCAGCAGCGCTCAGGGGGGCTCCCGCACAGATACGCAGTATTTT. As protein: CASSAQGGSRTDTQYF. Together with reference TRBV7-9 and TRBJ2-3, the CDR3 gives the full variable domain: DTGVSQNPRHKITKRGQNVTFRCDPISEHNRLYWYRQTLGQGPEFLTYFQNEAQLEKSRLLSDRFSAERPKGSFSTLEIQRTEQGDSAMYLCASSAQGGSRTDTQYFGPGTRLTVL.

The chain is built from TRBV7-9 and TRBJ2-1; maybe TRBD2 (5 bases). V was clipped by 5 bases and J by 8 bases, with 10 bases between them. The CDR3 runs to 12 residues. Germline V CDR1 and CDR2: SEHNR, FQNEAQ (reference sequence). The CDR3 is CASSQDLDEQFF. The CDR3 DNA follows: TGTGCCAGCAGCCAGGACTTGGATGAGCAGTTCTTC. Full variable domain (outside the CDR3, taken from reference TRBV7-9 and TRBJ2-1): DTGVSQNPRHKITKRGQNVTFRCDPISEHNRLYWYRQTLGQGPEFLTYFQNEAQLEKSRLLSDRFSAERPKGSFSTLEIQRTEQGDSAMYLCASSQDLDEQFFGPGTRLTVL.

The gene calls are TRBV25-1 and TRBJ2-3; 9 nucleotides line up with TRBD2. Germline V CDR1 and CDR2: MGHDK, SYGVNS. This CDR3 region has 15 residues. Losses at the gene ends were 2 bases for V and 5 bases for J; bases not matched to a gene: 5. CDR3 sequence: CASSEQREEGDTQYF. The CDR3, as DNA: TGTGCCAGCAGTGAACAGCGGGAGGAGGGAGATACGCAGTATTTT.

This sequence joins TRBV30 and TRBJ2-5; 10 bases are shared with TRBD1. The J segment lost 3 bases and the V segment lost 5 bases, leaving 6 bases of the junction unmatched. The CDR3 loop spans 14 amino acids. Germline CDR1 GTSNPN, CDR2 SVGIG (reference sequence). The CDR3 coding sequence is TGTGCCTGGGACCGGACAGGGGGGAAAGAGACCCAGTACTTC. This translates into CAWDRTGGKETQYF.

The chain joins TRBV19 to TRBJ1-4; 10 positions match TRBD1. The CDR3 is made up of 16 amino acids. After removal of 5 bases from V and 7 bases from J, the junction contained 10 bases not matched to a gene. CDR1 LNHDA and CDR2 SQIVND come from the germline V gene (reference sequence). CDR3: CASSPLTGGLREKLFF. CDR3 DNA: TGTGCCAGTAGTCCCCTGACAGGGGGCCTTCGTGAAAAACTGTTTTTT.

The chain joins TRBV7-3 to TRBJ1-2, with 9 bases fitting TRBD1. V dropped 4 bases and J dropped 8; count of bases not matched to a gene: 8. This CDR3 is built from 14 residues. Germline loops: CDR1 SGHTA, CDR2 FQGTGA. CDR3 amino acids: CASSSGTGGMGYTF. CDR3 DNA: TGTGCCAGCAGCTCTGGTACAGGGGGCATGGGCTACACCTTC.

With respect to this clone: This may come from a read error, since a much larger clone is one base off. This chain joins TRBV6-4 and TRBJ2-3; D is possibly TRBD1 (7 bases). The CDR3 loop spans 15 amino acids. The germline gives CDR1 MRHNA, CDR2 SNTAGT. This CDR3 is CAGSDQGGSTDTQYF. CDR3 coding DNA: TGTGCCGGCAGTGACCAGGGGGGTAGCACAGATACGCAGTATTTT.

The chain uses TRBV5-4 and TRBJ2-3; maybe TRBD2 (5 bases). The V end was cut by 5 bases, the J end by 6 bases, with 16 bases between. From germline, CDR1 is SGHNT and CDR2 YYREEE (reference sequence). CDR3 size: 14 residues. In DNA, the CDR3 is TGTGCCAGCAGTTCGTGGCTAGCCGGCGATACGCAGTATTTT. Residues: CASSSWLAGDTQYF.

The V call is TRBV6-1, the J call TRBJ1-1; TRBD1 matches at 7 bases. V trimming: 3 bases; J trimming: 0 bases; junction bases outside the gene matches: 10. This CDR3 comprises 17 residues. CDR1 and CDR2 from the germline V gene are MNHNS and SASEGT. The CDR3 DNA reads as TGTGCCAGCAGTGATTTGTGGGACAGCGCTGTGAACACTGAAGCTTTCTTT. Translation gives CASSDLWDSAVNTEAFF.

In its sample, this clone was seen once. V and J are TRBV4-3 and TRBJ2-6, with a weak D call TRBD1 (5 bases). The V end lost 0 bases, the J end lost 0 bases, and 6 bases lay between the germline ends. Germline V gives CDR1 LGHNA, CDR2 YSLEER. The CDR3 loop spans 16 amino acids. The DNA of the CDR3 is TGCGCCAGCAGCCAAGATGGACACTCTGGGGCCAACGTCCTGACTTTC. Its protein product is CASSQDGHSGANVLTF.